Listed below are T cell receptor beta chains from one sample, sequenced in a study of molecular identifiers for immune sequencing clone quantification. TCRdb redid the calling of the PCR reads with MiXCR, one entry per CDR3 protein. The repertoire consists of about 640,000 distinct CDR3 sequences, with 15% to 20% occurring once and the leading ten covering roughly 0.83%. Sequencing was done on a sample of naive CD8+ T cells from blood, with Jurkat cell RNA spiked in. These receptors were obtained from a human donor in good health. Some libraries in this study had Jurkat cell RNA spiked in. CDR3s include the opening cysteine and the closing phenylalanine or tryptophan.

v_call cdr3_aa
TRBV12-3/TRBV12-4 CASSLGIGAYGYTF
TRBV7-9 CASSLFLGSTDTQYF
TRBV2 CASSIGVMNTEAFF
TRBV30 CAWSSSGSGNEQFF
TRBV19 CASSLYGTAPSF
TRBV19 CASSIMGNTDTQYF
TRBV4-3 CASSQFFQLKRFNEQFF
TRBV12-3/TRBV12-4 CASSLGGRDYEQYF
TRBV13 CASSPGQLNQPQHF
TRBV6-5 CASSYSRGADGYTF
TRBV6-2/TRBV6-3 CASSYPDFSYEQYF
TRBV12-3/TRBV12-4 CASSLSGQRNTEAFF
TRBV6-5 CASSYSSSREFGGEQFF
TRBV5-1 CASSLPEGQGYNEQFF
TRBV6-5 CASRDRGAYEQYF
TRBV12-5 CASGLFTEQYF
TRBV7-2 CASTSMAGGYNSPLHF
TRBV29-1 CSVLGTSGGYNEQFF
TRBV5-1 CASSLQGQGADEQYF
TRBV2 CASSDKGRNEKLFF
TRBV6-6 CASSYGDYYEQYF
TRBV13 CASSFGSGSSYNEQFF
TRBV20-1 CSARDFVPITQYF
TRBV7-2 CASSLSGRGYERYF
TRBV19 CASSIGGYTEAFF
TRBV9 CASSVVTNTEAFF
TRBV4-1 CASSQKTALTNEKLFF
TRBV4-3 CASSQIKRGRYNEQSF
TRBV5-4 CASRHSGGAPETQYF